The present entry profiles one T cell receptor (beta chain) with its context. This CDR3 contains 14 residues. Germline V gene lookup returns CDR1 KGHSH and CDR2 LQKENI. The germline V and J ends were trimmed by 0 bases and 6 bases, with 11 bases remaining between them. The sample comes from a study of blood T cell repertoires in COVID-19. Clones were read by immunoSEQ multiplex PCR, and TCRdb kept only the in-frame ones, dropping some. The sample gives about 190,000 clones, approximately 91% of which show up once; around 7% is in the top ten. The chain couples TRBV18 to TRBJ1-2; D uncertain. The TCR sequence derives from a middle-aged man with acute or convalescent COVID-19. The specimen sequenced was peripheral blood. Written as DNA, the CDR3 is TGTGCCAGCTCACCACCATCGGGGATGGATGGCTACACCTTC. Its translation: CASSPPSGMDGYTF.